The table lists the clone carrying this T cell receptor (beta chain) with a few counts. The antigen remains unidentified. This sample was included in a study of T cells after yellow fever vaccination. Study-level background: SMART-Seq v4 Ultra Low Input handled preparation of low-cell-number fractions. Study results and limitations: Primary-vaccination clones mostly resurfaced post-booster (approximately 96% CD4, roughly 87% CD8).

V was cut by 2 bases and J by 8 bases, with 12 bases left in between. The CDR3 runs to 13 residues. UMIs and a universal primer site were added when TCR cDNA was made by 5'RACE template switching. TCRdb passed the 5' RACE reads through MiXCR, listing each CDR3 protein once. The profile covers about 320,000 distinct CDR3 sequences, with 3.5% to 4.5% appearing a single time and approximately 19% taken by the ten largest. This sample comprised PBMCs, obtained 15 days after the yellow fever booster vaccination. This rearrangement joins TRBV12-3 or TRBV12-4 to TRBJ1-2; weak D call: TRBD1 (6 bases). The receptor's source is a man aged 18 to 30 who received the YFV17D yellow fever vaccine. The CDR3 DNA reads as TGTGCCAGCAGTTTAAACTCAGGGGTAGGCTACACCTTC. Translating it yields CASSLNSGVGYTF.